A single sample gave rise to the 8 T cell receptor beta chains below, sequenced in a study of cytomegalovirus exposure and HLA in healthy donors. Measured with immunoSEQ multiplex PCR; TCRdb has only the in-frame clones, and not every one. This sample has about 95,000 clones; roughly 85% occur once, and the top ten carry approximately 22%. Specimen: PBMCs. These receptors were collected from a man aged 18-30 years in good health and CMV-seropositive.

This CDR3 is CASSQGTSGSYEQYF. The CDR3 coding sequence is TGTGCCAGCAGCCAGGGGACTAGCGGCTCCTACGAGCAGTACTTC. V is TRBV7-8 and J is TRBJ2-7; the match to TRBD2 covers 11 bases. CDR1 is SGHVS, CDR2 FQNEAQ, per germline. This CDR3 contains 15 residues. J lost 0 bases, V lost 5 bases, and 3 bases had no gene match.

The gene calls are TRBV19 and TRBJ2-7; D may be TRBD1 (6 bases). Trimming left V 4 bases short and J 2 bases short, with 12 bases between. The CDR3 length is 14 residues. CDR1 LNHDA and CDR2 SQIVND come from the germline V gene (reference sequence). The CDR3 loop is CASSTSQGPYEQYF. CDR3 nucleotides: TGTGCCAGTAGTACGTCACAGGGTCCCTACGAGCAGTACTTC.

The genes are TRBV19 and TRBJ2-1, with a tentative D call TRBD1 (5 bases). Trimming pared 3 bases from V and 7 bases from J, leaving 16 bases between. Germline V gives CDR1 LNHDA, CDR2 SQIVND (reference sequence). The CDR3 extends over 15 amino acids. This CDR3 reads CASSIAPAGMNEQFF. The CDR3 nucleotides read TGTGCCAGTAGTATCGCCCCTGCAGGGATGAATGAGCAGTTCTTC.

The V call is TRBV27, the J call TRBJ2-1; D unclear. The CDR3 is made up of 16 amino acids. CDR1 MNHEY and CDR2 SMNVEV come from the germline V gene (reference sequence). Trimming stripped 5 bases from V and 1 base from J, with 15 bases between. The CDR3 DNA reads TGTGCCAGCAGTCCCCGGTTGGGCCCATCCTACAATGAGCAGTTCTTC. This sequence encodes CASSPRLGPSYNEQFF.

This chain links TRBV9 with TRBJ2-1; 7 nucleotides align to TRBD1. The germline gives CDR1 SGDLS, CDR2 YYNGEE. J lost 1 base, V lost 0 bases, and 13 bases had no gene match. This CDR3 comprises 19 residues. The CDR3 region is CASSVGIQGVIGSYNEQFF. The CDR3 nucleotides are TGTGCCAGCAGCGTAGGAATTCAGGGGGTGATAGGGTCCTACAATGAGCAGTTCTTC.

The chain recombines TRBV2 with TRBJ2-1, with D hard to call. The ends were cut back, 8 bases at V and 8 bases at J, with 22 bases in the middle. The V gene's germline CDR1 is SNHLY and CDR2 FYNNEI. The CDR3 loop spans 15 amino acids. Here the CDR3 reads CASGLDWLTRHEQFF. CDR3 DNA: TGTGCCAGCGGGTTAGACTGGCTAACAAGACATGAGCAGTTCTTC.

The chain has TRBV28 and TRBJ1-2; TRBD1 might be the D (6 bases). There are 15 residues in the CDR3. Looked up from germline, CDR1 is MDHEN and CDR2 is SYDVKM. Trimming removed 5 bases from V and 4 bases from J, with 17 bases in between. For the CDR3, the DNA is TGTGCCAGCAGTACCGGGGGGGGGCTGGGCTATGGCTACACCTTC. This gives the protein CASSTGGGLGYGYTF.

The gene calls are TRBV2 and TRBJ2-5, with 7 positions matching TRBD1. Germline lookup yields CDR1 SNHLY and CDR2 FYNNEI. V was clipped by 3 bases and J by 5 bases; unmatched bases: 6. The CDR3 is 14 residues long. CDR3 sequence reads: CASSESTGVETQYF. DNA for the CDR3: TGTGCCAGCAGTGAGAGTACAGGGGTGGAGACCCAGTACTTC.